This TCR beta chain was recovered during a study of control samples from healthy donors and cancer patients. This CDR3 is 16 amino acids long. Deletions cut 0 bases from V and 0 bases from J, with 11 bases between. Looked up from germline, CDR1 is SGHRS and CDR2 is YFSETQ. The method was immunoSEQ multiplex PCR; TCRdb's version includes in-frame clones alone and lacks a portion of them. Of around 170,000 clones listed, roughly 88% were seen once; the top ten hold 4% to 6%. The chain recombines TRBV5-1 with TRBJ2-3; the D is unclear. The source of this sequence is a woman in her twenties or thirties in good health. The material sequenced was blood. The CDR3 protein is CASSLAGLGSTDTQYF. CDR3 DNA: TGCGCCAGCAGCTTGGCCGGGCTAGGGAGCACAGATACGCAGTATTTT.